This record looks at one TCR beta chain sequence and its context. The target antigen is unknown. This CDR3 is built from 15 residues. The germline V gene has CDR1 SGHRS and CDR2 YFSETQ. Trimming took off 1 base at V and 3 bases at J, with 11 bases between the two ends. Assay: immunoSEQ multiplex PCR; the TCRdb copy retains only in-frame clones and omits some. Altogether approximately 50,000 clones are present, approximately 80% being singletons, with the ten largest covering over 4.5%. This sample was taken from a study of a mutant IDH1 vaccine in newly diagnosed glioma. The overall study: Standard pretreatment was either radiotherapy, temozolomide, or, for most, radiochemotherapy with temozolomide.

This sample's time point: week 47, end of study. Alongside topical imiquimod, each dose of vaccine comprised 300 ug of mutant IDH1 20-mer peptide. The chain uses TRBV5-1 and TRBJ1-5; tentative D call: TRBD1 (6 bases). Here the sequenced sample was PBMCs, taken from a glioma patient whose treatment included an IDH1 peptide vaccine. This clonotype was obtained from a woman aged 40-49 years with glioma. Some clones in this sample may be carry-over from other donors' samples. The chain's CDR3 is CASSLWGAFNQPQHF. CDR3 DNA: TGCGCCAGCAGCTTGTGGGGGGCCTTCAATCAGCCCCAGCATTTT.